This TCR beta chain was observed in a study of T cells in Graves' hyperthyroidism and ophthalmopathy. Study overall: Peripheral blood draws took place at initial diagnosis, ahead of any treatment.

Germline V gene data show CDR1 as KGHSH and CDR2 as LQKENI. Trimming cost V 2 bases and J 2 bases, with 14 bases left between them. This CDR3 contains 16 residues. Each person with ophthalmopathy scored at least 3 on the Clinical Activity Score, reached NOSPECS grade 4 or higher, and had been ill under 3 months. Uncontrolled infections, other autoimmune diseases, pregnancy or lactation led to exclusion of patients. Orbital computed tomography, thyroid ultrasound, serum thyroxine and TRAb, and clinical symptoms together informed the diagnoses. RNA transcripts provided the source from which TCR beta CDR3 regions were amplified. First-round RT-PCR with HTBI primers amplified the TCR CDR3 region. Via MiXCR, TCRdb re-called the multiplex PCR reads, giving one row per CDR3 protein. Altogether a few hundred thousand distinct CDR3 sequences are present, around 16% being singletons, with the ten largest covering more than 3%.

This clonotype was seen repeatedly, ten times or more. Sequenced sample: blood. The sequence came from a woman aged 40 to 49 with Graves' ophthalmopathy. The chain recombines TRBV18 with TRBJ2-3; TRBD2 might be the D (5 bases). CDR3 nucleotides: TGTGCCAGCTCACCAATGGTGGGGAGCCCCACAGATACGCAGTATTTT. Its translation is CASSPMVGSPTDTQYF.